What follows are 9 T cell receptor beta chains derived from one specimen sequenced in a study of shared clonotypes between healthy human individuals. The naive CD8 fraction comprised CD45RO-negative cells positively selected for CCR7 and excluded terminally differentiated effector memory CD45RA+ cells. This table comes from immunoSEQ multiplex PCR, and its TCRdb copy is limited to in-frame clones, with some not included. This table holds millions of clones, just under 95% found once. Sequenced sample: naive CD8+ T cells sorted from blood. These receptors were obtained from a man aged 18 to 30 in good health.

The rearrangement joins TRBV5-6 to TRBJ1-6; D not resolved. Trimming took off 4 bases at V and 12 bases at J, with 11 bases between the two ends. In germline, CDR1 is SGHDT, CDR2 YYEEEE. The CDR3 covers 12 residues. The CDR3 reads CASSVTRGPLHF. The CDR3 coding sequence is TGTGCCAGCAGCGTGACCCGGGGACCCCTCCACTTT.

A word on this clone: Other nucleotide sequences from this sample produce the same CDR3. For the CDR3, the DNA is TGTGCCAGCAGTTTATCTCCGGGGTTAAATCAGCCCCAGCATTTT. The encoded protein is CASSLSPGLNQPQHF. The genes are TRBV27 and TRBJ1-5; D not certain. V was clipped by 0 bases and J by 4 bases, with 10 bases between them. The V gene's germline CDR1 is MNHEY and CDR2 SMNVEV (reference sequence). CDR3 length equals 15 residues.

The table lists this clone with a count of one. J is TRBJ2-7 and V is TRBV15, with TRBD1 identical over 9 bases. V was clipped by 0 bases and J by 3 bases; unmatched bases: 6. The germline V gene encodes CDR1 LNHNV and CDR2 YYDKDF (reference sequence). The CDR3 has 16 amino acids. CDR3 nucleotide sequence: TGTGCCACCAGCAGAGACCGGGACAGGGACTTCTACGAGCAGTACTTC. As protein: CATSRDRDRDFYEQYF. Complete variable domain (other parts from reference TRBV15 and TRBJ2-7): DAMVIQNPRYQVTQFGKPVTLSCSQTLNHNVMYWYQQKSSQAPKLLFHYYDKDFNNEADTPDNFQSRRPNTSFCFLDIRSPGLGDTAMYLCATSRDRDRDFYEQYFGPGTRLTVT.

This chain joins TRBV13 and TRBJ2-7, with 10 bases aligning to TRBD2. Trimming cost V 4 bases and J 3 bases; bases outside gene matches: 6. The CDR3 consists of 15 residues. Looked up from germline, CDR1 is PRHDT and CDR2 is FYEKMQ (reference sequence). The CDR3 spells CASSSTEREGYEQYF. For the CDR3, the DNA is TGTGCCAGCAGCTCTACTGAGCGGGAGGGCTACGAGCAGTACTTC. The full variable domain, rest sourced from reference TRBV13 and TRBJ2-7, is AAGVIQSPRHLIKEKRETATLKCYPIPRHDTVYWYQQGPGQDPQFLISFYEKMQSDKGSIPDRFSAQQFSDYHSELNMSSLELGDSALYFCASSSTEREGYEQYFGPGTRLTVT.

The chain has TRBV27 and TRBJ2-3, with D hard to call. This CDR3 has 13 amino acids. In germline, CDR1 is MNHEY, CDR2 SMNVEV (reference sequence). The V gene lost 3 bases and the J gene lost 3 bases, with 7 bases spanning the gap. The chain's CDR3 is CASSLSTTDTQYF. DNA for the CDR3: TGTGCCAGCAGTTTGTCTACGACAGATACGCAGTATTTT.

V gene TRBV11-2 combines with J gene TRBJ2-7, with a tentative D call TRBD2 (5 bases). CDR1 is SGHAT and CDR2 is FQNNGV in the germline V gene. The V and J ends lost 3 bases and 2 bases respectively, with 8 bases between them. There are 13 residues in the CDR3. CDR3 in amino acids: CASSFEGPYEQYF. The CDR3 DNA is TGTGCCAGCAGCTTTGAGGGCCCCTACGAGCAGTACTTC.

V gene TRBV19 combines with J gene TRBJ2-7; 9 positions agree with TRBD1. The CDR3 runs to 14 residues. The V segment lost 4 bases and the J segment 1 base; nucleotides outside the gene matches: 2. CDR1 and CDR2 from the germline V gene are LNHDA and SQIVND (reference sequence). The CDR3, as DNA: TGTGCCAGTAGTACGGGACAGGGATCCTACGAGCAGTACTTC. Amino acids: CASSTGQGSYEQYF.

The CDR3 DNA is TGTGCCAGCAACCAGGACTATAATTCACCCCTCCACTTT. This encodes CASNQDYNSPLHF. This chain connects TRBV2 to TRBJ1-6; D not resolved. The CDR3 length is 13 residues. Trimming stripped 7 bases from V and 3 bases from J, with 7 bases between. Germline V gives CDR1 SNHLY, CDR2 FYNNEI. Full variable domain (outside the CDR3, taken from reference TRBV2 and TRBJ1-6): EPEVTQTPSHQVTQMGQEVILRCVPISNHLYFYWYRQILGQKVEFLVSFYNNEISEKSEIFDDQFSVERPDGSNFTLKIRSTKLEDSAMYFCASNQDYNSPLHFGNGTRLTVT.

With respect to this clone: This same CDR3 is encoded by further DNA sequences in the sample. The chain uses TRBV13 and TRBJ2-5; no reliable D call. This CDR3 has 12 residues. Germline V lookup: CDR1 PRHDT, CDR2 FYEKMQ (reference sequence). Trimming took off 2 bases at V and 4 bases at J, with 5 bases between the two ends. The CDR3 loop reads CASSLFGETQYF. DNA of the CDR3: TGTGCCAGCAGCTTATTTGGAGAGACCCAGTACTTC.